The next 6 T cell receptor beta chains were all read from a single sample in a study of breast tumors, draining lymph nodes, adjacent tissues. TCRdb independently ran MiXCR on the multiplex PCR reads; one entry per CDR3 protein. Of about 230,000 distinct CDR3 sequences listed, around 32% are singletons. Breast cancer patients provided tissue from their axillary draining lymph nodes. Input material: axillary lymph node tissue. These TCRs come from a female donor with breast cancer. Some clones in this sample may be carry-over from other donors' samples.

This clonotype was detected ten times or more. The J gene is TRBJ2-3, the V gene TRBV6-1; no clear D. Trimming pared 8 bases from V and 3 bases from J, leaving 6 bases between. The CDR3 has 11 amino acids. Germline values: CDR1 MNHNS, CDR2 SASEGT. In DNA, the CDR3 is TGTGCCAGCCGGATGACAGATACGCAGTATTTT. Encoded protein: CASRMTDTQYF.

On this clonotype itself: A clone one base away is much larger, so this may be a read error. The chain couples TRBV11-2 to TRBJ2-3, with D tentatively TRBD1 or TRBD2 (5 bases each). V lost 3 bases and J lost 11, with 18 bases in between. From germline, CDR1 is SGHAT and CDR2 FQNNGV. The CDR3 spans 14 residues. The CDR3 nucleotides are TGTGCCAGCAGCTTGGTCATGGGGCCAGGAGGGCAGTATTTT. It codes for CASSLVMGPGGQYF.

In this sample, this clonotype turned up many times. The chain employs TRBV4-2 and TRBJ1-4; D is unresolved. This CDR3 has 11 residues. Germline CDR1 LGHNA, CDR2 YNFKEQ. V was trimmed by 0 bases and J by 11 bases, leaving 4 bases between them. The CDR3 DNA reads as TGTGCCAGCAGCCAAGAAGGGAAACTGTTTTTT. As protein: CASSQEGKLFF.

At least ten counts were recorded for this clonotype. The J gene is TRBJ2-7, the V gene TRBV19, with D hard to call. The length of the CDR3 is 9 residues. The germline V and J ends were trimmed by 7 bases and 12 bases, with 10 bases remaining between them. From germline, CDR1 is LNHDA and CDR2 SQIVND (reference sequence). This chain's CDR3 is CASIDNRYF. The CDR3 DNA follows: TGTGCCAGTATCGACAATCGGTACTTC.

This clonotype has a single count. J is TRBJ2-7 and V is TRBV24-1; D gene ambiguous. The CDR3 is 12 amino acids. V lost 9 bases, J lost 0 bases, and 8 bases lay in between. Germline-derived CDR1 and CDR2 are KGHDR and SFDVKD. CDR3 sequence reads: CATAAPSYEQYF. CDR3 nucleotides: TGTGCCACCGCGGCCCCCTCCTACGAGCAGTACTTC.

Concerning this clonotype itself: At one end, the junction sequence differs from germline, possibly due to a read error. V usage is TRBV6-1 and J usage is TRBJ2-5; 8 bases match TRBD2. CDR3 size: 14 residues. Germline V gene sequence: CDR1 MNHNS, CDR2 SASEGT. The CDR3 here is CASSPAGGQETQSF. CDR3 DNA: TGTGCCAGCAGTCCCGCGGGAGGACAAGAGACCCAGTCCTTC.